This passage covers 5 T cell receptor beta chains from one sample sequenced in a study of T cell changes during pregnancy in multiple sclerosis. Generated by immunoSEQ multiplex PCR, the TCRdb table keeps only in-frame clones and is missing some. Among over 15,000 clones listed, roughly 81% were seen once. The source material was CD8+ T cells from peripheral blood mononuclear cells, sampled in the second trimester of pregnancy. These receptors were collected from a female donor in good health, enrolled as a control in a pregnancy study.

For the CDR3, the DNA is TGCGCCAGCAGCCAATCCCCGCGGGGGGCAGATACGCAGTATTTT. It is translated as CASSQSPRGADTQYF. The chain combines TRBV4-3 with TRBJ2-3, with TRBD2 matching over 8 bases. Losses at the gene ends were 2 bases for V and 4 bases for J; bases not matched to a gene: 5. Germline V lookup: CDR1 LGHNA, CDR2 YSLEER. The CDR3 runs 15 residues.

The chain has TRBV19 and TRBJ1-1; no clear D gene. The CDR3 length is 15 residues. Germline CDR1 and CDR2: LNHDA and SQIVND (reference sequence). The V end lost 7 bases, the J end lost 0 bases, and 15 bases lay between the germline ends. The CDR3 DNA is TGTGCCAGTACCATAGGGAGGGTCATGAACACTGAAGCTTTCTTT. It is translated as CASTIGRVMNTEAFF.

This chain connects TRBV7-2 to TRBJ2-5, with TRBD1 as a possible D gene (6 bases). Trimming stripped 5 bases from V and 5 bases from J, with 12 bases between. This CDR3 is built from 13 residues. Germline CDR1 is SGHTA and CDR2 is FQGNSA. CDR3 protein: CASSQGFWETQYF. In nucleotides, the CDR3 is TGTGCCAGCAGCCAGGGGTTCTGGGAGACCCAGTACTTC. Drawing the rest from reference TRBV7-2 and TRBJ2-5, the complete variable domain is GAGVSQSPSNKVTEKGKDVELRCDPISGHTALYWYRQSLGQGLEFLIYFQGNSAPDKSGLPSDRFSAERTGGSVSTLTIQRTQQEDSAVYLCASSQGFWETQYFGPGTRLLVL.

Worth noting for this clone: Distinct nucleotide sequences in the sample also encode this CDR3. The rearrangement links TRBV4-3 to TRBJ2-5; D perhaps matches TRBD2 (7 bases). V gave up 4 bases and J gave up 4 bases, with 16 bases separating them. The CDR3 extends over 15 amino acids. Germline V gene data show CDR1 as LGHNA and CDR2 as YSLEER. CDR3 DNA sequence: TGCGCCAGCAGCCCACGAGGGGGGGTCCGAGAGACCCAGTACTTC. Amino acid sequence: CASSPRGGVRETQYF.

The chain uses TRBV7-9 and TRBJ2-3; D is possibly TRBD2 (5 bases). The CDR3 covers 11 residues. Deletions cut 8 bases from V and 5 bases from J, with 8 bases between. Germline V gene lookup returns CDR1 SEHNR and CDR2 FQNEAQ (reference sequence). CDR3 sequence: CASSRGDTQYF. The CDR3 DNA is TGTGCCAGCTCCCGGGGAGATACGCAGTATTTT.